A single sample is the source of the 23 T cell receptor beta chains below, sequenced in a study of cytomegalovirus exposure and HLA in healthy donors. PCR employed 60 Vbeta and 13 Jbeta primers. Data came from immunoSEQ multiplex PCR; TCRdb stores just in-frame clones and leaves some out. This table has approximately 97,000 clones, about four fifths appearing once. Sequencing used PBMCs. The receptors originated from a woman aged 40 to 55 in good health and CMV-seropositive.

The chain carries TRBV19 and TRBJ2-7; D possibly corresponds to TRBD1 (7 bases). Germline CDR1 LNHDA, CDR2 SQIVND (reference sequence). The V and J ends lost 3 bases and 4 bases respectively, with 19 bases between them. This CDR3 is 16 amino acids long. The DNA of the CDR3 is TGTGCCAGTAGTATCCCTCGACAGGGCGCGGGGTACGAGCAGTACTTC. This codes for CASSIPRQGAGYEQYF.

This CDR3 is CASSPKSREASDGYTF. As DNA, the CDR3 is TGTGCCAGCAGCCCCAAAAGCAGGGAGGCCTCCGATGGCTACACCTTC. The chain combines TRBV7-8 with TRBJ1-2; the D gene is possibly TRBD1 (5 bases). The ends were cut back, 5 bases at V and 6 bases at J, with 22 bases in the middle. Germline V gene sequence: CDR1 SGHVS, CDR2 FQNEAQ. The CDR3 length is 16 residues. The full variable domain, its missing parts supplied by reference TRBV7-8 and TRBJ1-2, is GAGVSQSPRYKVAKRGQDVALRCDPISGHVSLFWYQQALGQGPEFLTYFQNEAQLDKSGLPSDRFFAERPEGSVSTLKIQRTQQEDSAVYLCASSPKSREASDGYTFGSGTRLTVV.

V gene TRBV5-1 combines with J gene TRBJ1-6, with D perhaps TRBD1 (5 bases). The V gene's germline CDR1 is SGHRS and CDR2 YFSETQ. This CDR3 has 14 residues. The germline V and J ends were trimmed by 0 bases and 10 bases, with 11 bases remaining between them. The CDR3 region has the DNA TGCGCCAGCAGCTTGGCAGGGATGCACTCACCCCTCCACTTT. This sequence encodes CASSLAGMHSPLHF.

The chain recombines TRBV4-1 with TRBJ1-2; no clear D. The germline V gene encodes CDR1 MGHRA and CDR2 YSYEKL. The CDR3 runs to 18 residues. Trimming took off 4 bases at V and 8 bases at J, with 29 bases between the two ends. As DNA, the CDR3 is TGCGCCAGCAGCCTCGTACCCGCTCCCCTTGAACGGTTAAGAGGCTACACCTTC. Translating gives CASSLVPAPLERLRGYTF.

This chain connects TRBV13 to TRBJ1-2, with TRBD1 matching over 10 bases. Germline lookup yields CDR1 PRHDT and CDR2 FYEKMQ (reference sequence). The length of the CDR3 is 14 residues. After removal of 5 bases from V and 4 bases from J, the junction contained 4 bases not matched to a gene. CDR3 in DNA: TGTGCCAGCAGCCTTCGGACAGGGGGCTATGGCTACACCTTC. Translation gives CASSLRTGGYGYTF.

The chain recombines TRBV25-1 with TRBJ2-1; D gene unclear. V lost 0 bases, J lost 8 bases, and 23 bases lay in between. Germline CDR1 and CDR2: MGHDK and SYGVNS. CDR3 length equals 18 residues. The CDR3 DNA reads TGTGCCAGCAGTGAATATAATGTGGGCCTAAACGACGGATATGAGCAGTTCTTC. This codes for CASSEYNVGLNDGYEQFF.

The chain joins TRBV27 to TRBJ2-7; 7 bases match TRBD2. V dropped 1 base and J dropped 2; count of bases not matched to a gene: 8. Germline V gene sequence: CDR1 MNHEY, CDR2 SMNVEV (reference sequence). The CDR3 runs 16 residues. The CDR3, as DNA: TGTGCCAGCAGTTTATGGTCCAGCGGGGTAACCTACGAGCAGTACTTC. Its translation is CASSLWSSGVTYEQYF.

The chain links TRBV9 to TRBJ1-5; 9 bases are a match to TRBD1. The trim removed 4 bases at V and 6 bases at J, leaving 8 bases unmatched. The CDR3 contains 15 residues. CDR1 and CDR2 (germline): SGDLS, YYNGEE. In nucleotides, the CDR3 is TGTGCCAGCAGCCCCCGGGACAGGGATGGTCAGCCCCAGCATTTT. Protein sequence: CASSPRDRDGQPQHF.

This clone showed up just once. The chain recombines TRBV7-2 with TRBJ2-4; tentative D call: TRBD2 (6 bases). V dropped 4 bases and J dropped 1 base, with 11 bases sitting between them. This CDR3 comprises 15 residues. Germline assignment: CDR1 SGHTA and CDR2 FQGNSA. CDR3 in DNA: TGTGCCAGCAGCTCCGGGACTTATGCCAAAAACATTCAGTACTTC. It translates to CASSSGTYAKNIQYF. Using reference TRBV7-2 and TRBJ2-4 for the parts outside the CDR3, the full variable domain is GAGVSQSPSNKVTEKGKDVELRCDPISGHTALYWYRQSLGQGLEFLIYFQGNSAPDKSGLPSDRFSAERTGGSVSTLTIQRTQQEDSAVYLCASSSGTYAKNIQYFGAGTRLSVL.

The chain uses TRBV4-2 and TRBJ1-5; 7 bases are shared with TRBD1. With 0 bases clipped from V and 6 bases from J, the junction kept 11 bases outside the gene matches. Germline V gene lookup returns CDR1 LGHNA and CDR2 YNFKEQ. The CDR3 sequence is 17 residues long. CDR3: CASSQDPPGQTVQPQHF. In DNA, the CDR3 is TGTGCCAGCAGCCAAGATCCTCCGGGACAGACAGTTCAGCCCCAGCATTTT.

This sequence joins TRBV11-2 and TRBJ2-7; 8 positions agree with TRBD2. J gave up 6 bases and V 1 base, and 8 bases lay outside the gene matches. CDR1 is SGHAT, CDR2 FQNNGV, per germline. This CDR3 comprises 15 residues. CDR3 loop: CASSLAGTRSGEQYF. The CDR3 DNA reads TGTGCCAGCAGCTTAGCTGGGACTAGGTCGGGCGAGCAGTACTTC.

The sample holds one count of this clone. V usage is TRBV10-3 and J usage is TRBJ1-2; D is perhaps TRBD1 (5 bases). The length of the CDR3 is 15 residues. CDR1 is ENHRY and CDR2 is SYGVKD in the germline V gene. The germline V and J ends were trimmed by 6 bases and 1 base, with 15 bases remaining between them. The DNA for the CDR3 is TGTGCCATCAGCGATCCGGGACTGTTTAACTATGGCTACACCTTC. It codes for CAISDPGLFNYGYTF.

V gene TRBV9 combines with J gene TRBJ1-2; D not certain. V lost 3 bases, J lost 5 bases, and 17 bases lay in between. The CDR3 extends over 15 amino acids. Looked up from germline, CDR1 is SGDLS and CDR2 is YYNGEE. The DNA of the CDR3 is TGTGCCAGCAGCGCCAGAGGTGGAGGACCTTATGGCTACACCTTC. Protein: CASSARGGGPYGYTF.

The V gene is TRBV27, the J gene TRBJ2-7, with D tentatively TRBD2 (5 bases). Germline V gene data show CDR1 as MNHEY and CDR2 as SMNVEV (reference sequence). Trimming pared 6 bases from V and 5 bases from J, leaving 17 bases between. There are 14 residues in the CDR3. CDR3 sequence reads: CASSTTSKQNEQYF. The CDR3 bases are TGTGCCAGCAGCACTACTAGTAAACAGAACGAGCAGTACTTC.

V is TRBV30 and J is TRBJ2-3, with TRBD2 identical over 8 bases. Looked up from germline, CDR1 is GTSNPN and CDR2 is SVGIG (reference sequence). The CDR3 contains 13 residues. Trimming removed 4 bases from V and 2 bases from J; junction bases left unmatched: 2. The CDR3 region is CAWKRENTDTQYF. The CDR3 DNA sequence: TGTGCCTGGAAGCGGGAGAACACAGATACGCAGTATTTT.

This clone has just a few counts. The V gene is TRBV11-1, the J gene TRBJ2-3; D remains unclear. CDR1 SGHAT and CDR2 FQDESV come from the germline V gene (reference sequence). CDR3 length equals 14 residues. The V and J ends lost 3 bases and 2 bases respectively, with 9 bases between them. Here the CDR3 DNA reads TGTGCCAGCAGCTTCCTTGAGGACACAGATACGCAGTATTTT. Protein sequence: CASSFLEDTDTQYF. The full variable domain, completed using reference TRBV11-1 and TRBJ2-3, is EAEVAQSPRYKITEKSQAVAFWCDPISGHATLYWYRQILGQGPELLVQFQDESVVDDSQLPKDRFSAERLKGVDSTLKIQPAELGDSAMYLCASSFLEDTDTQYFGPGTRLTVL.

Of note for this clone: A much larger clone lies a single base off, so this may be a read error. Other DNA sequences in the same sample also yield this CDR3. The rearrangement uses TRBV6-1 and TRBJ1-1; D is unclear. The CDR3 covers 12 residues. CDR1 is MNHNS, CDR2 SASEGT, per germline. Trimming took off 6 bases at V and 1 base at J, with 6 bases between the two ends. The CDR3 protein is CASRQQNTEAFF. CDR3 DNA sequence: TGTGCCAGCAGACAGCAGAACACTGAAGCTTTCTTT.

The rearrangement joins TRBV6-5 to TRBJ2-3, with D maybe TRBD1 (6 bases). CDR3 length: 15 residues. The germline V and J ends were trimmed by 6 bases and 0 bases, with 13 bases remaining between them. Germline CDR1 and CDR2: MNHEY and SVGAGI. CDR3 sequence (DNA): TGTGCCAGCAGCAACAGGGACCCTAGCACAGATACGCAGTATTTT. This sequence encodes CASSNRDPSTDTQYF.

The chain employs TRBV5-1 and TRBJ2-2; tentatively, D is TRBD2 (6 bases). The CDR3 is made up of 18 amino acids. Trimming shortened V by 5 bases and J by 6 bases, and 26 bases separated the two germline ends. Germline V gene data show CDR1 as SGHRS and CDR2 as YFSETQ. The CDR3 DNA reads TGCGCCAGCAGTGTCTTCATCGATCGGGGGAGTTGGGCCGGGGAGCTGTTTTTT. It specifies CASSVFIDRGSWAGELFF.

V is TRBV10-3 and J is TRBJ2-5, with D unresolved. Trimming pared 3 bases from V and 2 bases from J, leaving 7 bases between. The V gene's germline CDR1 is ENHRY and CDR2 SYGVKD. The CDR3 extends over 13 amino acids. CDR3: CAISDPKQETQYF. Here the CDR3 DNA reads TGTGCCATCAGTGACCCTAAACAAGAGACCCAGTACTTC.

J is TRBJ2-1 and V is TRBV5-4; 10 positions match TRBD2. Germline V lookup: CDR1 SGHNT, CDR2 YYREEE (reference sequence). The CDR3 runs to 13 residues. With 4 bases clipped from V and 7 bases from J, the junction kept 2 bases outside the gene matches. CDR3 DNA: TGTGCCAGCAGCGGGACTAGCGAGAATGAGCAGTTCTTC. Translating it yields CASSGTSENEQFF. Using reference TRBV5-4 and TRBJ2-1 for the parts outside the CDR3, the full variable domain is ETGVTQSPTHLIKTRGQQVTLRCSSQSGHNTVSWYQQALGQGPQFIFQYYREEENGRGNFPPRFSGLQFPNYSSELNVNALELDDSALYLCASSGTSENEQFFGPGTRLTVL.

The V and J genes are TRBV28 and TRBJ1-4; weak D call: TRBD1 (5 bases). The CDR3 contains 15 residues. The V and J ends lost 6 bases and 4 bases respectively, with 15 bases between them. Germline assignment: CDR1 MDHEN and CDR2 SYDVKM. CDR3 in amino acids: CASSPQGNLNEKLFF. CDR3 nucleotide sequence: TGTGCCAGCAGCCCTCAGGGAAACCTTAATGAAAAACTGTTTTTT.

Here the CDR3 reads CASSPLPGRGEETDTQYF. The CDR3, as DNA: TGTGCCAGCAGTCCATTGCCAGGCAGGGGGGAGGAAACAGATACGCAGTATTTT. The chain uses TRBV7-9 and TRBJ2-3; weak D call: TRBD1 (7 bases). Germline assignment: CDR1 SEHNR and CDR2 FQNEAQ (reference sequence). V lost 6 bases to trimming and J lost 3 bases, with 25 bases between them. The CDR3 runs 18 residues.